This TCR beta chain stems from a study of cytomegalovirus exposure and HLA in healthy donors. The overall study: Among about 179 million T cells, an earlier analysis found 90 million to 130 million unique TCR beta sequences.

The PCR used 60 Vbeta and 13 Jbeta primers. Original handling: Later analysis identified 88 million or so unique TCR beta chains, 9 million to 12 million shared. Profiled with immunoSEQ multiplex PCR; TCRdb holds only in-frame clones, not every one. V and J calls plus clone size are reproduced from that table; the DNA served to infer D and trimming. Of 210,000 or so clones detected, 78% appear once; the ten largest clones hold approximately 0.47%. Study-wide findings and caveats: A link between a missense DCLRE1C variant and TCR beta V- and J-gene trimming emerged from a later analysis.

This clone occurred a few times. What it binds is unknown. The clonotype was recovered from a boy aged 5-17 years in good health and CMV-seronegative. Material: PBMCs.

CDR3 bases: TGCGCCAGCAGCTCCGCGGGAGGGCCAGAGACCCAGTACTTC. Protein product: CASSSAGGPETQYF. This chain uses TRBV5-1 with TRBJ2-5, with 9 bases lining up with TRBD2. Germline values: CDR1 SGHRS, CDR2 YFSETQ. V dropped 3 bases and J dropped 4; count of bases not matched to a gene: 4. The CDR3 has 14 residues.